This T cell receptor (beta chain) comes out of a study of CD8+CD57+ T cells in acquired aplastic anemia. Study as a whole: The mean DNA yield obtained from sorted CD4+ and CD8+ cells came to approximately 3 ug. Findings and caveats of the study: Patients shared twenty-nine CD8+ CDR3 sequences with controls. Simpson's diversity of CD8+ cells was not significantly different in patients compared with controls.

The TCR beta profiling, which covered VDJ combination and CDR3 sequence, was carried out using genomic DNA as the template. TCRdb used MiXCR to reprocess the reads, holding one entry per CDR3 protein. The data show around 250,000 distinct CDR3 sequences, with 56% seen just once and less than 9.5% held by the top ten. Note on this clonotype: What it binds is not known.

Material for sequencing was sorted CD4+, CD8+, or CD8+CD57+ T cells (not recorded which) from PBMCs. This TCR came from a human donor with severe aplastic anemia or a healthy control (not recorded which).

CDR3 sequence (DNA): TGTGCCACCAGTGATTTGCATGGGGGTACCGGGGAGCTGTTTTTT. This sequence encodes CATSDLHGGTGELFF. The chain uses TRBV24-1 and TRBJ2-2; D may correspond to TRBD1 or TRBD2 (5 bases each). Germline V gives CDR1 KGHDR, CDR2 SFDVKD. This CDR3 has 15 residues. The V and J ends lost 0 bases and 5 bases respectively, with 9 bases between them.